The 2 T cell receptor beta chains given below trace back to one sample, sequenced in a study of early T cells in non-severe SARS-CoV-2 infection. TCRdb passed the 5' RACE reads through MiXCR, listing each CDR3 protein once. The table lists approximately 77,000 distinct CDR3 sequences, 12% of them singletons. This sample comprised whole blood, obtained at baseline. The receptors shown here come from an adult who was a healthcare worker with PCR-confirmed SARS-CoV-2 infection or an uninfected control (not recorded which). The donor label of this sample is uncertain.

The chain carries TRBV5-1 and TRBJ1-1; maybe TRBD1 (5 bases). Trimming shortened V by 2 bases and J by 4 bases, and 12 bases separated the two germline ends. Germline V gives CDR1 SGHRS, CDR2 YFSETQ. The CDR3 has 14 amino acids. The CDR3 sequence is CASSFSQGGTEAFF. CDR3 sequence (DNA): TGCGCCAGCAGCTTTTCTCAGGGAGGCACTGAAGCTTTCTTT.

Points on this clonotype: A read error is possible here, since a much larger clone lies one base away. The CDR3 does not end in the conserved phenylalanine or tryptophan, so this is likely a read error. The chain recombines TRBV20-1 with TRBJ1-4, with TRBD1 as a possible D gene (5 bases). The CDR3 has 12 residues. Germline CDR1 DFQATT, CDR2 SNEGSKA (reference sequence). V was cut by 1 base and J by 10 bases, with 10 bases left in between. The CDR3 coding sequence is TGCAGTGCTAGAGCAAACGGGGCAAAACTGTTTCTT. Translated, it gives CSARANGAKLFL.